A selection of T cell receptor beta chains follows, all from one sample in a study of T cell repertoires in cytomegalovirus infection. A single record per CDR3 protein comes from TCRdb applying MiXCR to the reads. The repertoire holds 500,000 or so distinct CDR3 sequences, with 15% to 20% as singletons. The specimen sequenced was CD8+ T cells from PBMCs. The receptors derive from a human donor in good health (CMV status not recorded). Some clones in this sample may be carry-over from other donors' samples. Each CDR3 is given without its conserved first and last residue.

CDR3 | length | J | V
ASSPTPWGDTIY | 12 | TRBJ1-3 | TRBV5-5
ASSVESQTSTDTQY | 14 | TRBJ2-3 | TRBV5-1
SGRDWQETQY | 10 | TRBJ2-5 | TRBV29-1
ASSQRPDKSNQPQH | 14 | TRBJ1-5 | TRBV4-1
ASSYSSGTGFSYEQY | 15 | TRBJ2-7 | TRBV19
ASSRNRDQPQH | 11 | TRBJ1-5 | TRBV6-5
ASSYSARLNQPQH | 13 | TRBJ1-5 | TRBV6-5
ASMSYGATYGYT | 12 | TRBJ1-2 | TRBV27
ASSSLAGGNEQF | 12 | TRBJ2-1 | TRBV7-8
ATLTPNEQY | 9 | TRBJ2-7 | TRBV27